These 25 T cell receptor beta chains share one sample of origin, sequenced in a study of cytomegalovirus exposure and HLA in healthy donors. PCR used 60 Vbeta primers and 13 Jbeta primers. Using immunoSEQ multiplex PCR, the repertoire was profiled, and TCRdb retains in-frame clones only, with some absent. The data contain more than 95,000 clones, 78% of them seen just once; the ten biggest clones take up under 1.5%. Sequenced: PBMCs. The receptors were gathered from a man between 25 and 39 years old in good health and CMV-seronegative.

The CDR3 nucleotides are TGCGCCAGCAGCCAAGCGGGGGGGCGCCACGAGCAGTACTTC. This translates into CASSQAGGRHEQYF. J is TRBJ2-7 and V is TRBV4-1; 8 bases match TRBD2. The germline gives CDR1 MGHRA, CDR2 YSYEKL. There are 14 residues in the CDR3. J lost 5 bases, V lost 1 base, and 4 bases had no gene match.

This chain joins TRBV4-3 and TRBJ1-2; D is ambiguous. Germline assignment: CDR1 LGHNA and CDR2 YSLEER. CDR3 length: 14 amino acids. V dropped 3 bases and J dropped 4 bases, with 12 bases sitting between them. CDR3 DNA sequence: TGCGCCAGCAGCCATGATTTAGGACTCTATGGCTACACCTTC. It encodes CASSHDLGLYGYTF.

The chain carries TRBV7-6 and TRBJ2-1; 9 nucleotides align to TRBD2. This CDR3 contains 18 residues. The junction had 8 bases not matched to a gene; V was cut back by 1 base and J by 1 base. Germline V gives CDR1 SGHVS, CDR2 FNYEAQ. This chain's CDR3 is CASSLVAGGPGSYNEQFF. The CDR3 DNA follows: TGTGCCAGCAGCTTAGTGGCGGGGGGGCCGGGGTCCTACAATGAGCAGTTCTTC. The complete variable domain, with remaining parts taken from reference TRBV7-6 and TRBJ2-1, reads GAGVSQSPRYKVTKRGQDVALRCDPISGHVSLYWYRQALGQGPEFLTYFNYEAQQDKSGLPNDRFSAERPEGSISTLTIQRTEQRDSAMYRCASSLVAGGPGSYNEQFFGPGTRLTVL.

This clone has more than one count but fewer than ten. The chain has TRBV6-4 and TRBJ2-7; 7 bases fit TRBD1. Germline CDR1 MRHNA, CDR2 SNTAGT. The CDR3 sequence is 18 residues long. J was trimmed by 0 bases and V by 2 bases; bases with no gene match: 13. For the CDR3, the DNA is TGTGCCAGCAGTGACCCTCGGAAAAGACAGGGCCTCTCCTACGAGCAGTACTTC. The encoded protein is CASSDPRKRQGLSYEQYF.

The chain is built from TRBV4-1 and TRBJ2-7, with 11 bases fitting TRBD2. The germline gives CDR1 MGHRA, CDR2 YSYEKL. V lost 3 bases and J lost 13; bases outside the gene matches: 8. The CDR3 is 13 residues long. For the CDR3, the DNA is TGCGCCAGCAGCCAGGCCACTAGCGGGAGTCAATACTTC. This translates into CASSQATSGSQYF.

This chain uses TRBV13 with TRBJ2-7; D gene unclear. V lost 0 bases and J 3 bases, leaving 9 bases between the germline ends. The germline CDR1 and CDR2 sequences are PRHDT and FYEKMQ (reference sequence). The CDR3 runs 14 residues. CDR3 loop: CASSLGYVSYEQYF. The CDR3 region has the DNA TGTGCCAGCAGCTTAGGATACGTGAGCTACGAGCAGTACTTC.

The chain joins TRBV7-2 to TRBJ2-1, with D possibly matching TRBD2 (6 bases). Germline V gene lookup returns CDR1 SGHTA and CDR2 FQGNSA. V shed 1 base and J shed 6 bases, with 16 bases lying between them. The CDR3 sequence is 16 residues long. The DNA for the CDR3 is TGTGCCAGCAGCTTAGGTCCCGGGAGCATGGCCAATGAGCAGTTCTTC. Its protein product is CASSLGPGSMANEQFF.

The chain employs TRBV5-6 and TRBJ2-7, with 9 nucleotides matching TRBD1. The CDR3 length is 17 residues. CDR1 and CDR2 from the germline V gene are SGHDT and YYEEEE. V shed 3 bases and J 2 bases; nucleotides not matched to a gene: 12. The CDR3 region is CASSSVRGQGEAYEQYF. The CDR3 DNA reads TGTGCCAGCAGCTCGGTTCGGGGACAGGGAGAAGCCTACGAGCAGTACTTC.

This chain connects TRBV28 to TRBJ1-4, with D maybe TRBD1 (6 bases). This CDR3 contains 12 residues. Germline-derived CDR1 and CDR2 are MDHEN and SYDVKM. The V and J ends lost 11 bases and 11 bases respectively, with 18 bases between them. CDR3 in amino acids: CAAGDGRMKLFF. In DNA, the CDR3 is TGTGCCGCAGGGGACGGCCGGATGAAACTGTTTTTT.

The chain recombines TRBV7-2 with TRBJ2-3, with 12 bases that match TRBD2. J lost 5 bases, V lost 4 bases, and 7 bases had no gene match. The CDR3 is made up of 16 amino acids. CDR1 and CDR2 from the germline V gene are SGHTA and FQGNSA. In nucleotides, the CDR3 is TGTGCCAGCAGCTCTGGACTAGCGGGGAAGGTAGATACGCAGTATTTT. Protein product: CASSSGLAGKVDTQYF.

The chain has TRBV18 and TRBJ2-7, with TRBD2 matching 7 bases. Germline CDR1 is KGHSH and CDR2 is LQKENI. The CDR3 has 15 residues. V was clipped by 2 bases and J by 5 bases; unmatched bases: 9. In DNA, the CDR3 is TGTGCCAGCTCACCAAGCCGACTAGCTAGTGACGAGCAGTACTTC. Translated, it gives CASSPSRLASDEQYF.

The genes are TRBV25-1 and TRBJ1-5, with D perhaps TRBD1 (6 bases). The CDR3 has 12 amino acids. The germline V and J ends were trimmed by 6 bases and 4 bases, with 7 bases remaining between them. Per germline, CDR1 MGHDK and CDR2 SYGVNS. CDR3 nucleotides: TGTGCCAGCAGCAGGGGAAATCAGCCCCAGCATTTT. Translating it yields CASSRGNQPQHF.

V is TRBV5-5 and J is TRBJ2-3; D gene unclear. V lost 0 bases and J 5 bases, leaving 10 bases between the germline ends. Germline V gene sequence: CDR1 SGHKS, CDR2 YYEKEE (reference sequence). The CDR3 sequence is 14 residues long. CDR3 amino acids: CASSLGGTEDTQYF. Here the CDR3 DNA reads TGTGCCAGCAGCTTGGGAGGAACTGAAGATACGCAGTATTTT.

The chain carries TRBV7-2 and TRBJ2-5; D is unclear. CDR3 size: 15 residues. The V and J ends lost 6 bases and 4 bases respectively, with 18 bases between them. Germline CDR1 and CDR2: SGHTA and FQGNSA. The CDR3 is CASSQSRSLGETQYF. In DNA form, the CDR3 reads TGTGCCAGCAGTCAATCGCGTAGTCTTGGAGAGACCCAGTACTTC. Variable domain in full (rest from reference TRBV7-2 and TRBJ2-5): GAGVSQSPSNKVTEKGKDVELRCDPISGHTALYWYRQSLGQGLEFLIYFQGNSAPDKSGLPSDRFSAERTGGSVSTLTIQRTQQEDSAVYLCASSQSRSLGETQYFGPGTRLLVL.

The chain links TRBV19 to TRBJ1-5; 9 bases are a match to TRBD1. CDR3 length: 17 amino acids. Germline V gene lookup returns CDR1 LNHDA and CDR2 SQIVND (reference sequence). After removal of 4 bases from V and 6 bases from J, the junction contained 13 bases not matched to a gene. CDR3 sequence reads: CASSNPSGQGLFQPQHF. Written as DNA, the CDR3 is TGTGCCAGTAGTAACCCTTCGGGACAGGGCCTTTTTCAGCCCCAGCATTTT.

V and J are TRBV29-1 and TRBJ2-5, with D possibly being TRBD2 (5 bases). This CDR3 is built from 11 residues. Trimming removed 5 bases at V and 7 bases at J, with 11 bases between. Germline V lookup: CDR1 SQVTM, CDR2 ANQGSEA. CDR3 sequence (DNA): TGCAGCGTTTTACTAGTGGGGACCCAGTACTTC. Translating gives CSVLLVGTQYF.

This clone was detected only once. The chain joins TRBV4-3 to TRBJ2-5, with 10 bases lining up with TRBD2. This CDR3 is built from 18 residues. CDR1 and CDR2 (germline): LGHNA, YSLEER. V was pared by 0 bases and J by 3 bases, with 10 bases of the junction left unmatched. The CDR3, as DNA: TGCGCCAGCAGCCAAGAGCGATCCAGCGGGGGGGCCGAAGAGACCCAGTACTTC. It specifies CASSQERSSGGAEETQYF.

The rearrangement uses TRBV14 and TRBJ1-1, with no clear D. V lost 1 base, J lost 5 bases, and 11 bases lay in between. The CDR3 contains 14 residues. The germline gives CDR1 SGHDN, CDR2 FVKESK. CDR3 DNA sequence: TGTGCCAGCAGCCAAGCCACCGGGAGGACTGAAGCTTTCTTT. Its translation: CASSQATGRTEAFF. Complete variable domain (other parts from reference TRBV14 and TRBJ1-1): EAGVTQFPSHSVIEKGQTVTLRCDPISGHDNLYWYRRVMGKEIKFLLHFVKESKQDESGMPNNRFLAERTGGTYSTLKVQPAELEDSGVYFCASSQATGRTEAFFGQGTRLTVV.

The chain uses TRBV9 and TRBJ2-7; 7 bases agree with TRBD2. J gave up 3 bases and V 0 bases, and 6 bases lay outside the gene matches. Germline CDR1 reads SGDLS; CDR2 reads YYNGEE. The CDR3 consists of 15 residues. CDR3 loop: CASSVGGGTLYEQYF. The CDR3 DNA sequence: TGTGCCAGCAGCGTAGGCGGGGGAACCCTCTACGAGCAGTACTTC.

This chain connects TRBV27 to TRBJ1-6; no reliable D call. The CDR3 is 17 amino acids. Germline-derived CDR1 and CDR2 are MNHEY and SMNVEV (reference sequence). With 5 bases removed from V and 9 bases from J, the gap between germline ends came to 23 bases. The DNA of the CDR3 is TGTGCCAGCAGTGCCCTCTCCGGATCGGAGTATGGTTCACCCCTCCACTTT. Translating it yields CASSALSGSEYGSPLHF.

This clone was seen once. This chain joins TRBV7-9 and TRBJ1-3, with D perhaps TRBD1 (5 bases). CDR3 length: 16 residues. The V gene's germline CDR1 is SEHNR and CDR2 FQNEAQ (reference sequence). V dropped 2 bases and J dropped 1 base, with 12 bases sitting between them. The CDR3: CASSLMVGLSGNTIYF. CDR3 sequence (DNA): TGTGCCAGCAGCTTAATGGTGGGACTATCTGGAAACACCATATATTTT.

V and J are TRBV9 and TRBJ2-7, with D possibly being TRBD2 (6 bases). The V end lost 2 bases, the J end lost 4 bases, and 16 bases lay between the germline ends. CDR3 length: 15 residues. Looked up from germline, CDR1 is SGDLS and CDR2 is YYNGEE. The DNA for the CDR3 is TGTGCCAGCAGCGTTGAGGATGGGGGGTTTTACGAGCAGTACTTC. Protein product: CASSVEDGGFYEQYF.

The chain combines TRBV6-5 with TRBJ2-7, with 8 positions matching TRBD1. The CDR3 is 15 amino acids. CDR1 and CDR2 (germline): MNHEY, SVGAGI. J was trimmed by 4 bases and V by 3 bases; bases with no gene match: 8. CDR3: CASSYSQGAGYEQYF. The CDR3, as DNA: TGTGCCAGCAGTTATTCCCAGGGGGCTGGGTACGAGCAGTACTTC.

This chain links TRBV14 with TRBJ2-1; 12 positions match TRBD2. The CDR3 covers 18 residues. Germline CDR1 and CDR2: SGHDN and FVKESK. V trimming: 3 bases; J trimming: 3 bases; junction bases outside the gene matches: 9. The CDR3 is CASSQVYGTSGFYNEQFF. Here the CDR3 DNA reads TGTGCCAGCAGCCAGGTCTACGGGACTAGCGGGTTCTACAATGAGCAGTTCTTC.

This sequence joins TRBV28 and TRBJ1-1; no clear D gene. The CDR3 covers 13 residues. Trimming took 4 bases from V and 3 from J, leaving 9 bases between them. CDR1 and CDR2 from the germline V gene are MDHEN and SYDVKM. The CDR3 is CASSSGDYTEAFF. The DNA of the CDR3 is TGTGCCAGCAGTTCGGGAGACTACACTGAAGCTTTCTTT.